A single sample gave rise to the 25 T cell receptor beta chains below, sequenced in a study of CD8 T cells in Susac syndrome. A quantity of 0.5 to 1 ug RNA underwent reverse transcription using random hexamers. MiXCR, run by TCRdb on the immunoSEQ multiplex PCR reads, gives a single entry per CDR3 protein. The sample includes some 57,000 distinct CDR3 sequences, about 92% of them seen just once. The specimen sequenced was CD8+ T cells from PBMCs. These receptors originate from a human donor in good health.

This clonotype is a singleton in its sample. The chain recombines TRBV7-7 with TRBJ2-7; D might be TRBD2 (6 bases). The germline V and J ends were trimmed by 3 bases and 1 base, with 13 bases remaining between them. The CDR3 runs to 15 residues. The germline CDR1 and CDR2 sequences are SSHAT and FNYEAQ (reference sequence). The CDR3 sequence: CASSLGPGLSYEQYF. CDR3 coding DNA: TGTGCCAGCAGCTTGGGTCCGGGACTTTCCTACGAGCAGTACTTC.

There are a few counts of this clonotype. The CDR3 spells CASSEETGSSYEQYF. The CDR3 bases are TGTGCCAGCAGTGAGGAGACAGGGAGCTCCTACGAGCAGTACTTC. The rearrangement joins TRBV2 to TRBJ2-7; the match to TRBD1 covers 7 bases. Germline assignment: CDR1 SNHLY and CDR2 FYNNEI. V lost 3 bases, J lost 0 bases, and 5 bases stayed unmatched. This CDR3 has 15 amino acids.

The chain combines TRBV5-1 with TRBJ2-1; 8 bases are a match to TRBD1. There are 13 residues in the CDR3. Trimming at V came to 7 bases and at J to 9 bases, leaving 9 bases not matched to a gene. Germline V gene data show CDR1 as SGHRS and CDR2 as YFSETQ. The CDR3 sequence: CASARTGYGEQFF. The CDR3, as DNA: TGCGCCAGCGCAAGGACAGGGTACGGTGAGCAGTTCTTC.

The genes are TRBV6-5 and TRBJ1-4, with D maybe TRBD1 (5 bases). Germline CDR1 MNHEY, CDR2 SVGAGI. CDR3 size: 13 residues. Trimming removed 10 bases from V and 1 base from J, with 10 bases in between. CDR3 region: CATRDLTNEKLFF. The CDR3 DNA follows: TGTGCCACCCGGGACTTAACTAATGAAAAACTGTTTTTT.

The rearrangement joins TRBV10-3 to TRBJ2-1, with 7 bases aligning to TRBD2. The V segment lost 6 bases and the J segment 4 bases; nucleotides outside the gene matches: 9. This CDR3 spans 15 amino acids. In germline, CDR1 is ENHRY, CDR2 SYGVKD. The CDR3 DNA sequence: TGTGCCATCAGGAGCAAGCGGGGCGATTACAATGAGCAGTTCTTC. Translating it yields CAIRSKRGDYNEQFF.

The genes are TRBV6-2 or TRBV6-3 and TRBJ1-5; 9 nucleotides align to TRBD1. The germline gives CDR1 MNHEY, CDR2 SVGEGT. The CDR3 spans 16 residues. V lost 6 bases and J lost 3; bases outside the gene matches: 9. As DNA, the CDR3 is TGTGCCAGCAGACCCGGGACAGGGAGGATCAATCAGCCCCAGCATTTT. As protein: CASRPGTGRINQPQHF.

The chain has TRBV5-6 and TRBJ2-1, with D possibly matching TRBD2 (6 bases). This CDR3 spans 15 amino acids. Germline V lookup: CDR1 SGHDT, CDR2 YYEEEE. The V end lost 5 bases, the J end lost 0 bases, and 12 bases lay between the germline ends. The CDR3 bases are TGTGCCAGCAGGCACCCGGAGGGCTCCTACAATGAGCAGTTCTTC. It translates to CASRHPEGSYNEQFF.

The V gene is TRBV20-1, the J gene TRBJ1-5; 9 nucleotides align to TRBD1. Trimming removed 5 bases from V and 6 bases from J; junction bases left unmatched: 11. The CDR3 extends over 15 amino acids. Germline V gene sequence: CDR1 DFQATT, CDR2 SNEGSKA (reference sequence). This CDR3 reads CSAPPPTGGIQPQHF. The CDR3 bases are TGCAGTGCTCCCCCCCCGACAGGGGGTATTCAGCCCCAGCATTTT.

DNA for the CDR3: TGCGCCAGCAGCTGGACAGGGGGCCGACTCACTGAAGCTTTCTTT. It yields the protein CASSWTGGRLTEAFF. The chain employs TRBV5-1 and TRBJ1-1; the match to TRBD1 covers 11 bases. The CDR3 extends over 15 amino acids. Germline V gene lookup returns CDR1 SGHRS and CDR2 YFSETQ. Trimming at V came to 3 bases and at J to 4 bases, leaving 5 bases not matched to a gene.

This sequence joins TRBV5-6 and TRBJ2-7, with 8 bases fitting TRBD1. Losses at the gene ends were 6 bases for V and 3 bases for J; bases not matched to a gene: 17. Germline CDR1 SGHDT, CDR2 YYEEEE. The CDR3 is made up of 17 amino acids. The CDR3 DNA sequence: TGTGCCAGCACCTGGGCACCCGGACAGGGCCCTCGCTACGAGCAGTACTTC. Protein sequence: CASTWAPGQGPRYEQYF.

This rearrangement joins TRBV15 to TRBJ2-1; 7 positions match TRBD1. Trimming took 2 bases from V and 8 from J; bases not matched to a gene: 9. The CDR3 covers 15 residues. The germline V gene has CDR1 LNHNV and CDR2 YYDKDF (reference sequence). CDR3 residues: CATSRSRQGRDEQFF. For the CDR3, the DNA is TGTGCCACCAGCAGATCCAGACAGGGTCGGGATGAGCAGTTCTTC.

This sequence joins TRBV7-9 and TRBJ2-3; no firm D call. V was trimmed by 4 bases and J by 2 bases, leaving 10 bases between them. The CDR3 contains 14 residues. Germline CDR1 and CDR2: SEHNR and FQNEAQ (reference sequence). The CDR3 protein is CASSSGFHTDTQYF. DNA of the CDR3: TGTGCCAGCAGCTCTGGGTTTCACACAGATACGCAGTATTTT.

The chain has TRBV9 and TRBJ1-1, with D perhaps matching TRBD1 (5 bases). The CDR3 extends over 13 amino acids. Germline V CDR1 and CDR2: SGDLS, YYNGEE. V lost 0 bases and J 5 bases, leaving 8 bases between the germline ends. CDR3 sequence reads: CASSVGGKTEAFF. The CDR3 DNA reads TGTGCCAGCAGCGTAGGGGGGAAGACTGAAGCTTTCTTT.

V gene TRBV6-5 combines with J gene TRBJ2-1; D gene unclear. V lost 0 bases, J lost 5 bases, and 8 bases lay in between. The CDR3 is 14 residues long. CDR1 and CDR2 from the germline V gene are MNHEY and SVGAGI. The CDR3 DNA reads TGTGCCAGCAGTTACTCGATTGCGGACAATGAGCAGTTCTTC. Encoded protein: CASSYSIADNEQFF.

This chain joins TRBV4-1 and TRBJ2-7; 9 bases align to TRBD1. This CDR3 comprises 15 residues. V lost 1 base to trimming and J lost 1 base; unmatched junction nucleotides: 2. CDR1 MGHRA and CDR2 YSYEKL come from the germline V gene. In DNA form, the CDR3 reads TGCGCCAGCAGCCAAGCACAGGGGGCTTCCTACGAGCAGTACTTC. It yields the protein CASSQAQGASYEQYF.

The CDR3 DNA sequence: TGCAGCGACTCATTGTCCCCCATGAACTATGGCTACACCTTC. Translated, it gives CSDSLSPMNYGYTF. The chain couples TRBV29-1 to TRBJ1-2, with unresolved D. V shed 7 bases and J shed 2 bases, with 17 bases lying between them. Germline V gene data show CDR1 as SQVTM and CDR2 as ANQGSEA. The CDR3 extends over 14 amino acids.

This rearrangement joins TRBV6-6 to TRBJ2-7; TRBD2 aligns across 7 bases. With V trimmed by 2 bases and J by 7 bases, 5 bases remained unmatched. The CDR3 has 13 residues. Looked up from germline, CDR1 is MNHNY and CDR2 is SVGAGI (reference sequence). The CDR3 DNA sequence: TGTGCCAGCAGTTACAGCCCGGGGGGAGAGCAGTACTTC. Protein product: CASSYSPGGEQYF.

This CDR3 is CASSLIAYGVNEQFF. CDR3 nucleotide sequence: TGTGCCAGCAGCTTAATCGCGTATGGGGTAAATGAGCAGTTCTTC. The rearrangement links TRBV7-3 to TRBJ2-1; D uncertain. The CDR3 is made up of 15 amino acids. V was shortened by 1 base and J by 7 bases, with 14 bases between the two germline ends. Germline assignment: CDR1 SGHTA and CDR2 FQGTGA.

V and J are TRBV6-2 or TRBV6-3 and TRBJ1-1; 8 bases line up with TRBD1. V was clipped by 5 bases and J by 3 bases; unmatched bases: 5. Germline values: CDR1 MNHEY, CDR2 SVGEGT. CDR3 length: 14 amino acids. CDR3: CASSVGQGYTEAFF. The CDR3 bases are TGTGCCAGCAGTGTCGGACAGGGTTACACTGAAGCTTTCTTT.

The chain links TRBV6-5 to TRBJ2-1; TRBD1 matches 8 bases. This CDR3 contains 18 residues. V dropped 2 bases and J dropped 1; count of bases not matched to a gene: 10. Germline V CDR1 and CDR2: MNHEY, SVGAGI. The CDR3 DNA follows: TGTGCCAGCAGTTACGGGTCCCCGGGACAGGTGTCCTACAATGAGCAGTTCTTC. Translating it yields CASSYGSPGQVSYNEQFF.

The CDR3 loop reads CASSSTETYEQYF. CDR3 in DNA: TGTGCCAGCAGCTCAACGGAAACCTACGAGCAGTACTTC. The J gene is TRBJ2-7, the V gene TRBV7-9; D unresolved. V was clipped by 4 bases and J by 2 bases, with 9 bases between them. The germline CDR1 and CDR2 sequences are SEHNR and FQNEAQ (reference sequence). This CDR3 has 13 amino acids.

The chain is built from TRBV12-3 or TRBV12-4 and TRBJ2-1; TRBD1 matches 9 bases. This CDR3 is 14 amino acids long. Germline trimming cut 6 bases from V and 7 bases from J; bases unmatched to any gene: 7. The CDR3: CASSPGQGKNEQFF. CDR3 bases: TGTGCCAGCAGCCCTGGACAGGGGAAGAATGAGCAGTTCTTC.

In its sample, this clonotype was seen once. The gene calls are TRBV2 and TRBJ2-1, with 9 bases aligning to TRBD1. V gave up 2 bases and J gave up 3 bases; unmatched junction bases: 8. The CDR3 is 17 residues long. Per the germline V gene, CDR1 is SNHLY and CDR2 is FYNNEI. The CDR3 loop is CASSEPPGQGYYNEQFF. CDR3 DNA: TGTGCCAGCAGTGAACCCCCGGGACAGGGATACTACAATGAGCAGTTCTTC.

This rearrangement joins TRBV5-5 to TRBJ1-2, with D tentatively TRBD1 (5 bases). V was clipped by 1 base and J by 10 bases, with 11 bases between them. Germline assignment: CDR1 SGHKS and CDR2 YYEKEE (reference sequence). The CDR3 contains 12 residues. CDR3: CASSLRKGHYTF. The CDR3 region has the DNA TGTGCCAGCAGCTTGCGGAAGGGGCACTACACCTTC. Drawing the rest from reference TRBV5-5 and TRBJ1-2, the complete variable domain is DAGVTQSPTHLIKTRGQQVTLRCSPISGHKSVSWYQQVLGQGPQFIFQYYEKEERGRGNFPDRFSARQFPNYSSELNVNALLLGDSALYLCASSLRKGHYTFGSGTRLTVV.

The chain recombines TRBV7-2 with TRBJ2-5; unclear D gene. The germline gives CDR1 SGHTA, CDR2 FQGNSA. V lost 3 bases and J 4 bases, leaving 12 bases between the germline ends. The CDR3 covers 14 residues. DNA of the CDR3: TGTGCCAGCAGCTTCGAACTATCTCGAGAGACCCAGTACTTC. Translating it yields CASSFELSRETQYF.